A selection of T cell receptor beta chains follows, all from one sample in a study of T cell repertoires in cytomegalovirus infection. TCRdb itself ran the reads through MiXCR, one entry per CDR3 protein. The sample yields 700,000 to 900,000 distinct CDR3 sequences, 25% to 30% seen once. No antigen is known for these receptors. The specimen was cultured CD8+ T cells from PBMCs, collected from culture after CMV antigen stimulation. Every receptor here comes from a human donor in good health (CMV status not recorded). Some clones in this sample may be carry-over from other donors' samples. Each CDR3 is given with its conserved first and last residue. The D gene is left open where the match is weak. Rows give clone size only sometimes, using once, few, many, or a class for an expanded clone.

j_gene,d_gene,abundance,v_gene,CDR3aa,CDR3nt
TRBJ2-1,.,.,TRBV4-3,CASSQDRSTGPYNEQFF,TGCGCCAGCAGCCAAGATCGGTCGACAGGCCCCTACAATGAGCAGTTCTTC
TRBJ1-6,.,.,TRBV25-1,CASTLSSYNSPLHF,TGTGCCAGCACCCTAAGCTCCTATAATTCACCCCTCCACTTT
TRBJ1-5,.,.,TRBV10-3,CAISELGGNQPQHF,TGTGCCATCAGTGAGTTGGGCGGCAATCAGCCCCAGCATTTT
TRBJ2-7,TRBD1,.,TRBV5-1,CASSAGQESYEQYF,TGCGCCAGCAGCGCCGGACAGGAGTCCTACGAGCAGTACTTC
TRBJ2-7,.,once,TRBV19,CASRGTFSSYEQYF,TGTGCCAGTAGGGGGACATTCAGCTCCTACGAGCAGTACTTC
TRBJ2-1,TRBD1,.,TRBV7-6,CASSPLTGENLNEQFF,TGTGCCAGCAGCCCATTGACAGGGGAAAACCTCAATGAGCAGTTCTTC
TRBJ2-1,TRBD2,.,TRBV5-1,CASSLGLAGGPLSYNEQFF,TGCGCCAGCAGCTTAGGACTAGCGGGGGGCCCCCTATCCTACAATGAGCAGTTCTTC
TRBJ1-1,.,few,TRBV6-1,CASNPAQNTEAFF,TGTGCCAGCAACCCAGCCCAGAACACTGAAGCTTTCTTT
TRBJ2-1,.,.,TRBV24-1,CATSEEGGLDEQFF,TGTGCCACCAGTGAGGAGGGCGGTCTGGATGAGCAGTTCTTC
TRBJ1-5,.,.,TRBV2,CASSEARGQHSNQPQHF,TGTGCCAGCAGTGAAGCGCGAGGGCAGCATAGCAATCAGCCCCAGCATTTT
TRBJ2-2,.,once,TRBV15,CATSRGSNSGELFF,TGTGCCACCTCTCGGGGGTCAAACTCTGGGGAGCTGTTTTTT
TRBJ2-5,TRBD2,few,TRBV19,CASSLFPGLGAETQYF,TGTGCCAGTAGCCTCTTTCCGGGACTAGGGGCAGAGACCCAGTACTTC